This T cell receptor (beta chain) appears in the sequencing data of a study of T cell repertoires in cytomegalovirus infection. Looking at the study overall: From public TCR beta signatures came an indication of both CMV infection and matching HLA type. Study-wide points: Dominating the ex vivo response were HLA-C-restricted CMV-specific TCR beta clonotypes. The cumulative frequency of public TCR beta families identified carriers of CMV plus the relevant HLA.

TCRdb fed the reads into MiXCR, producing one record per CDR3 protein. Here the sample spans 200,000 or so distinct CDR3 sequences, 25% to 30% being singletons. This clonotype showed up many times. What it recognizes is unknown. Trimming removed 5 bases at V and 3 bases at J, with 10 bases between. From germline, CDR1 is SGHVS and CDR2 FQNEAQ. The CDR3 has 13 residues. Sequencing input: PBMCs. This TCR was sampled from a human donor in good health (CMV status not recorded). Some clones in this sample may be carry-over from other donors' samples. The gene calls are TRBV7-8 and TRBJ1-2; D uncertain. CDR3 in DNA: TGTGCCAGCAGCACCCCCGGGGACTATGGCTACACCTTC. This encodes CASSTPGDYGYTF. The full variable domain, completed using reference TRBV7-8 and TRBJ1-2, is GAGVSQSPRYKVAKRGQDVALRCDPISGHVSLFWYQQALGQGPEFLTYFQNEAQLDKSGLPSDRFFAERPEGSVSTLKIQRTQQEDSAVYLCASSTPGDYGYTFGSGTRLTVV.